Below, 12 T cell receptor beta chains from the same sample are listed, as sequenced in a study of cytomegalovirus exposure and HLA in healthy donors. Use of 60 Vbeta and 13 Jbeta primers characterized the PCR. The repertoire was sequenced with immunoSEQ multiplex PCR; TCRdb's copy has only in-frame clones and lacks some. The table records approximately 100,000 clones, around 75% of them present only once. Sample: PBMCs. The receptors were gathered from a young man in good health and CMV-seropositive.

The chain has TRBV15 and TRBJ2-3, with 15 bases identical to TRBD2. V dropped 5 bases and J dropped 8; count of bases not matched to a gene: 20. This CDR3 has 20 residues. CDR1 and CDR2 (germline): LNHNV, YYDKDF (reference sequence). CDR3 loop: CATSPEIPRGLAGGPVTQYF. The CDR3, as DNA: TGTGCCACCAGCCCAGAGATCCCCCGAGGACTAGCGGGGGGGCCGGTTACGCAGTATTTT.

This chain connects TRBV4-2 to TRBJ2-7; the D gene is possibly TRBD2 (7 bases). The CDR3 contains 16 residues. The germline V gene encodes CDR1 LGHNA and CDR2 YNFKEQ. Trimming removed 0 bases at V and 1 base at J, with 13 bases between. CDR3 coding DNA: TGTGCCAGCAGCCAAGATGCCCGGGGGGCGTCCTACGAGCAGTACTTC. Encoded protein: CASSQDARGASYEQYF.

The V call is TRBV19, the J call TRBJ1-5; a possible D gene is TRBD1 (5 bases). Trimming pared 2 bases from V and 4 bases from J, leaving 15 bases between. The germline V gene has CDR1 LNHDA and CDR2 SQIVND (reference sequence). The CDR3 totals 16 residues. CDR3 amino acids: CASSIRGGERNQPQHF. The DNA of the CDR3 is TGTGCCAGTAGTATAAGGGGCGGGGAGCGAAATCAGCCCCAGCATTTT. The complete variable domain, with remaining parts taken from reference TRBV19 and TRBJ1-5, reads DGGITQSPKYLFRKEGQNVTLSCEQNLNHDAMYWYRQDPGQGLRLIYYSQIVNDFQKGDIAEGYSVSREKKESFPLTVTSAQKNPTAFYLCASSIRGGERNQPQHFGDGTRLSIL.

This clone has only one observation. The chain carries TRBV28 and TRBJ2-3, with 12 nucleotides matching TRBD1. CDR1 and CDR2 from the germline V gene are MDHEN and SYDVKM. The ends lost 4 bases at V and 2 bases at J; junction bases unmatched: 4. The CDR3 runs 16 residues. CDR3 coding DNA: TGTGCCAGCAGTTCCCCGGGACAGGGGGCCACAGATACGCAGTATTTT. Residues: CASSSPGQGATDTQYF.

The V and J genes are TRBV10-3 and TRBJ2-3; the match to TRBD2 covers 10 bases. Germline assignment: CDR1 ENHRY and CDR2 SYGVKD. CDR3 length: 13 residues. J lost 4 bases, V lost 9 bases, and 4 bases had no gene match. The CDR3 DNA is TGTGCCATGAGCGGGGGGGCGTCAGATACGCAGTATTTT. Amino acids: CAMSGGASDTQYF.

V usage is TRBV28 and J usage is TRBJ1-2; 7 nucleotides line up with TRBD1. The CDR3 covers 11 residues. V trimming: 10 bases; J trimming: 8 bases; junction bases outside the gene matches: 7. The germline V gene encodes CDR1 MDHEN and CDR2 SYDVKM. The CDR3: CATRGARGYTF. The CDR3 bases are TGTGCCACCAGGGGGGCACGGGGCTACACCTTC.

The chain has TRBV28 and TRBJ2-7; 12 nucleotides line up with TRBD2. The CDR3 is 18 residues long. Germline V gives CDR1 MDHEN, CDR2 SYDVKM. V shed 1 base and J 2 bases; nucleotides not matched to a gene: 9. The CDR3 nucleotides are TGTGCCAGCAGTTTATCAGGAACTAGCGGGGGGCATACCTACGAGCAGTACTTC. Translation gives CASSLSGTSGGHTYEQYF.

The rearrangement joins TRBV15 to TRBJ1-2; 9 nucleotides line up with TRBD1. Germline values: CDR1 LNHNV, CDR2 YYDKDF (reference sequence). The J segment lost 2 bases and the V segment lost 5 bases, leaving 9 bases of the junction unmatched. This CDR3 is built from 16 residues. In DNA, the CDR3 is TGTGCCACCAGCGGAACCGGGACAGGGCCCAACTATGGCTACACCTTC. Its protein is CATSGTGTGPNYGYTF.

This clone came up a few times. This sample also contains other DNA sequences that code for the same CDR3. V is TRBV5-4 and J is TRBJ1-1; no firm D call. The CDR3 covers 12 residues. V was clipped by 3 bases and J by 4 bases, with 7 bases between them. The V gene's germline CDR1 is SGHNT and CDR2 YYREEE (reference sequence). CDR3 in amino acids: CASSWGGTEAFF. The CDR3 DNA reads as TGTGCCAGCAGCTGGGGAGGCACTGAAGCTTTCTTT.

The chain links TRBV27 to TRBJ2-1; D perhaps matches TRBD1 (5 bases). CDR1 is MNHEY, CDR2 SMNVEV, per germline (reference sequence). The V and J ends lost 3 bases and 0 bases respectively, with 9 bases between them. This CDR3 region has 15 residues. CDR3 sequence (DNA): TGTGCCAGCAGTTTCGACAGACCCTCCTACAATGAGCAGTTCTTC. It codes for CASSFDRPSYNEQFF.

The J gene is TRBJ2-2, the V gene TRBV10-1, with a possible D match to TRBD1 (5 bases). V was trimmed by 3 bases and J by 3 bases, leaving 5 bases between them. This CDR3 is built from 13 residues. Germline CDR1 is WNHNN and CDR2 is SYGVQD (reference sequence). The CDR3 region is CASSDRDTGELFF. The DNA for the CDR3 is TGCGCCAGCAGTGACAGGGACACCGGGGAGCTGTTTTTT.

V is TRBV7-2 and J is TRBJ2-2; TRBD2 agrees at 12 bases. CDR1 is SGHTA and CDR2 is FQGNSA in the germline V gene. V trimming: 0 bases; J trimming: 4 bases; junction bases outside the gene matches: 6. The CDR3 sequence is 18 residues long. The CDR3, as DNA: TGTGCCAGCAGCTTAGCCCTAGCGGGGGGGCATGTCACCGGGGAGCTGTTTTTT. Translating gives CASSLALAGGHVTGELFF.